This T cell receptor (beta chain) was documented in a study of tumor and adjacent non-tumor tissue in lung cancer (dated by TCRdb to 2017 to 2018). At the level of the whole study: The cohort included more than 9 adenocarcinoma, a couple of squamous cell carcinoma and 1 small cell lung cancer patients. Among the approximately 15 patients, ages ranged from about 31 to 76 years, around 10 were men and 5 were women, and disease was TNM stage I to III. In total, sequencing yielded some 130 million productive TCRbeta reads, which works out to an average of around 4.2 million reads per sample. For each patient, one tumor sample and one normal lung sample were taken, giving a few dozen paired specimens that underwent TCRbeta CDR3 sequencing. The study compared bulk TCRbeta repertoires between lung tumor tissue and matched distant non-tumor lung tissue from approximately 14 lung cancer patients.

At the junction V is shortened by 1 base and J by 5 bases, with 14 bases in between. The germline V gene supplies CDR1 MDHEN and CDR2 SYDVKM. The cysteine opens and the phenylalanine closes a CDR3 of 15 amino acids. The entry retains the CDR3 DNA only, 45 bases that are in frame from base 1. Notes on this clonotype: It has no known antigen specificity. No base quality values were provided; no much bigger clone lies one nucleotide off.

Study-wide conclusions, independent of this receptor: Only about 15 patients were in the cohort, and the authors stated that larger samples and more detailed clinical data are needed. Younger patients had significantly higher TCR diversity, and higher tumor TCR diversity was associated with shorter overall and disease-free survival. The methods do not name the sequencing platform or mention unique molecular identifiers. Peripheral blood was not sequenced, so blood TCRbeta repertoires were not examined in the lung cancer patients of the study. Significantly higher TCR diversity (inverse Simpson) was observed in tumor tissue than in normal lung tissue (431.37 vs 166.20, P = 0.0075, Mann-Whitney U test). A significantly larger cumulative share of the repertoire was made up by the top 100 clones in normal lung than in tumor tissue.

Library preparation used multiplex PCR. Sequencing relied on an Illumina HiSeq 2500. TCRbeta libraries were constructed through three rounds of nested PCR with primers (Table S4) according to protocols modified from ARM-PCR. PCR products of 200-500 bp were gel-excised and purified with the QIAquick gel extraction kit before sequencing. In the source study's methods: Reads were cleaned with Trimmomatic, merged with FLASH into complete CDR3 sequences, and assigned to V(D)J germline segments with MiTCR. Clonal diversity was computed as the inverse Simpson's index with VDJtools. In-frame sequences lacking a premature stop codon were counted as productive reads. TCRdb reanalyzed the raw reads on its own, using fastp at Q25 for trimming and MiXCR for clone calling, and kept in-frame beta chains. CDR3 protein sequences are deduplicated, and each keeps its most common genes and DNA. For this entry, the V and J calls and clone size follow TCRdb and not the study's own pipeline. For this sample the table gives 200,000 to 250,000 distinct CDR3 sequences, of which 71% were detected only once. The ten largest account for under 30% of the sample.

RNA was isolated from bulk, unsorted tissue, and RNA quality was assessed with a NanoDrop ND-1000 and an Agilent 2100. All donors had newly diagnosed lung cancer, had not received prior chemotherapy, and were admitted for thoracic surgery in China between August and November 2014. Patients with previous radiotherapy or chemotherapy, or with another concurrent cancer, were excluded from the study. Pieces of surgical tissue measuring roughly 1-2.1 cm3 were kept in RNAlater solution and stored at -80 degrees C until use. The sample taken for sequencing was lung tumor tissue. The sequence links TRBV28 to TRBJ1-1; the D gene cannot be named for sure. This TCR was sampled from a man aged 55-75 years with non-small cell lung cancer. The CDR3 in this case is CASSLSAGDGTEAFF. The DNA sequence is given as TGTGCCAGCAGTTTATCAGCTGGGGATGGAACTGAAGCTTTCTTT.